Listed here are 30 T cell receptor beta chains from one sample, sequenced in a study of response to subunit inactivated influenza vaccine. TCRdb used MiXCR to reprocess the RT-PCR reads, holding one entry per CDR3 protein. The data contain hundreds of thousands of distinct CDR3 sequences, 11% of them singletons. The sample was also linked to a second study, of T cells expressing NK-cell markers. This second study notes: In generating TCR beta cDNA, 5'RACE template switching with UMIs was used.

This specimen consisted of PBMCs from blood, obtained on the day of vaccination. Source of these receptors: a man over 45 who received an inactivated influenza vaccine.

About this clonotype itself: An end of the junction differs from the germline gene, which may be a read error. The genes are TRBV7-9 and TRBJ2-1, with D hard to call. From germline, CDR1 is SEHNR and CDR2 FQNEAQ (reference sequence). The CDR3 consists of 14 residues. CDR3 sequence: CASNLRTTYNEQVF. CDR3 in DNA: TGTGCCAGCAACCTGAGAACGACCTACAATGAGCAGGTCTTC.

The V gene is TRBV7-2, the J gene TRBJ2-3; 10 bases are a match to TRBD2. In germline, CDR1 is SGHTA, CDR2 FQGNSA. V was pared by 5 bases and J by 2 bases, with 7 bases of the junction left unmatched. The CDR3 totals 16 residues. CDR3 in DNA: TGTGCCAGCAGCGGAGGTAGCGGGGGGTTCACAGATACGCAGTATTTT. Translated: CASSGGSGGFTDTQYF.

This clonotype was counted a few times. J is TRBJ2-7 and V is TRBV5-6; D remains unclear. Germline loops: CDR1 SGHDT, CDR2 YYEEEE. The length of the CDR3 is 13 residues. The V gene lost 3 bases and the J gene lost 2 bases, with 9 bases spanning the gap. The CDR3 region has the DNA TGTGCCAGCAGCTCCGACACTACCTACGAGCAGTACTTC. It translates to CASSSDTTYEQYF. The full variable domain, rest sourced from reference TRBV5-6 and TRBJ2-7, is DAGVTQSPTHLIKTRGQQVTLRCSPKSGHDTVSWYQQALGQGPQFIFQYYEEEERQRGNFPDRFSGHQFPNYSSELNVNALLLGDSALYLCASSSDTTYEQYFGPGTRLTVT.

This clonotype was detected many times. This chain uses TRBV10-3 with TRBJ2-1, with 9 bases matching TRBD2. This CDR3 spans 15 amino acids. Germline CDR1 and CDR2: ENHRY and SYGVKD. Trimming at V came to 4 bases and at J to 2 bases, leaving 3 bases not matched to a gene. CDR3 residues: CAISGLAAPYNEQFF. For the CDR3, the DNA is TGTGCCATCAGTGGACTAGCGGCACCCTACAATGAGCAGTTCTTC.

This clonotype was seen only a few times. The chain combines TRBV7-6 with TRBJ1-6; no clear D. Trimming shortened V by 1 base and J by 8 bases, and 6 bases separated the two germline ends. The germline CDR1 and CDR2 sequences are SGHVS and FNYEAQ. This CDR3 comprises 13 residues. This CDR3 is CASSLEAYSPLHF. The CDR3 nucleotides read TGTGCCAGCAGCTTAGAGGCGTATTCACCCCTCCACTTT. Based on the CDR3 plus reference TRBV7-6 and TRBJ1-6, the full variable domain is GAGVSQSPRYKVTKRGQDVALRCDPISGHVSLYWYRQALGQGPEFLTYFNYEAQQDKSGLPNDRFSAERPEGSISTLTIQRTEQRDSAMYRCASSLEAYSPLHFGNGTRLTVT.

This clonotype came up a few times. CDR3 in DNA: TGTGCCACCCAGCAGCTTAGTATGGGGAACTATGGCTACACCTTC. This translates into CATQQLSMGNYGYTF. The rearrangement links TRBV7-9 to TRBJ1-2; D gene uncertain. The CDR3 is 15 amino acids. Germline lookup yields CDR1 SEHNR and CDR2 FQNEAQ (reference sequence). V was shortened by 10 bases and J by 2 bases, with 20 bases between the two germline ends.

The CDR3 sequence: CASSPGLAGDGELFF. The CDR3 DNA reads TGTGCCAGCAGCCCGGGACTAGCGGGAGACGGGGAGCTGTTTTTT. This rearrangement joins TRBV5-8 to TRBJ2-2, with 14 nucleotides matching TRBD2. Germline CDR1 and CDR2: SGHTS and YDEGEE. The CDR3 sequence is 15 residues long. Germline trimming cut 4 bases from V and 7 bases from J; bases unmatched to any gene: 3.

In this sample, this clonotype turned up many times. The chain combines TRBV29-1 with TRBJ1-5; D is ambiguous. V dropped 4 bases and J dropped 7 bases, with 14 bases sitting between them. CDR1 and CDR2 from the germline V gene are SQVTM and ANQGSEA. The CDR3 contains 13 residues. The CDR3 nucleotides are TGCAGCGTTGGGGGTCGCGATTCCCAGCCCCAGCATTTT. It translates to CSVGGRDSQPQHF.

This clonotype was recorded at least ten times. CDR3 amino acids: CSVARGSIGNTIYF. In DNA form, the CDR3 reads TGCAGTGTCGCACGGGGCTCTATTGGAAACACCATATATTTT. The chain is built from TRBV20-1 and TRBJ1-3; D is possibly TRBD1 (5 bases). Germline values: CDR1 DFQATT, CDR2 SNEGSKA (reference sequence). Trimming removed 7 bases from V and 3 bases from J, with 16 bases in between. The CDR3 sequence is 14 residues long.

This clonotype showed up many times. The CDR3 reads CASSGGSGSGTDTQYF. CDR3 DNA: TGCGCCAGCAGCGGGGGGTCGGGGTCTGGTACAGATACGCAGTATTTT. The gene calls are TRBV5-1 and TRBJ2-3, with D perhaps TRBD2 (6 bases). V was shortened by 4 bases and J by 3 bases, with 18 bases between the two germline ends. Germline values: CDR1 SGHRS, CDR2 YFSETQ. The CDR3 spans 16 residues.

The chain employs TRBV5-6 and TRBJ1-4, with TRBD1 as a possible D gene (6 bases). There are 14 residues in the CDR3. V gave up 4 bases and J gave up 8 bases, with 15 bases separating them. Germline V gene lookup returns CDR1 SGHDT and CDR2 YYEEEE. The CDR3 reads CASSTGTPSEKLFF. The CDR3 nucleotides read TGTGCCAGCAGCACCGGGACACCCTCCGAAAAACTGTTTTTT.

This clonotype was detected only once. The CDR3 loop is CSARVIDSYEQYF. DNA for the CDR3: TGCAGTGCTAGAGTCATCGATTCCTACGAGCAGTACTTC. The chain combines TRBV20-1 with TRBJ2-7; D is uncertain. This CDR3 contains 13 residues. The V gene lost 1 base and the J gene lost 1 base, with 8 bases spanning the gap. Germline V lookup: CDR1 DFQATT, CDR2 SNEGSKA (reference sequence).

This clonotype has just a few counts. The CDR3 region has the DNA TGTGCCAGCAGTTTAGGACAGGACACCTACGAGCAGTACTTC. This sequence encodes CASSLGQDTYEQYF. This chain links TRBV12-3 or TRBV12-4 with TRBJ2-7, with TRBD1 as a possible D gene (6 bases). The CDR3 has 14 amino acids. V lost 1 base and J 2 bases, leaving 9 bases between the germline ends.

This clonotype was counted many times. This chain joins TRBV7-2 and TRBJ2-3, with 9 bases aligning to TRBD2. Germline CDR1 and CDR2: SGHTA and FQGNSA. V dropped 5 bases and J dropped 6; count of bases not matched to a gene: 9. This CDR3 spans 15 amino acids. In DNA, the CDR3 is TGTGCCAGCAGCCTAAAAGCGGGGGGCTCGGATACGCAGTATTTT. This encodes CASSLKAGGSDTQYF.

This clonotype turned up a few times. This chain uses TRBV10-3 with TRBJ1-2; unclear D gene. Trimming removed 4 bases from V and 4 bases from J, with 10 bases in between. Germline values: CDR1 ENHRY, CDR2 SYGVKD. The CDR3 consists of 13 residues. As DNA, the CDR3 is TGTGCCATCAGTGGTAGCGGAAGCTATGGCTACACCTTC. This gives the protein CAISGSGSYGYTF.

This clonotype was counted many times. The chain carries TRBV5-1 and TRBJ2-7; 7 nucleotides match TRBD2. This CDR3 region has 13 residues. The germline V gene encodes CDR1 SGHRS and CDR2 YFSETQ. J gave up 6 bases and V 4 bases, and 7 bases lay outside the gene matches. The CDR3 region is CASSIKWGGEQYF. In DNA, the CDR3 is TGCGCCAGCAGCATCAAATGGGGGGGCGAGCAGTACTTC.

This chain joins TRBV25-1 and TRBJ2-1; the D is unclear. Germline CDR1 and CDR2: MGHDK and SYGVNS. CDR3 length: 12 amino acids. Deletions cut 1 base from V and 10 bases from J, with 8 bases between. This CDR3 is CASSEWVGEQFF. The CDR3 DNA sequence: TGTGCCAGCAGTGAATGGGTGGGAGAGCAGTTCTTC.

This clonotype has more than one count but fewer than ten. This sequence joins TRBV12-3 or TRBV12-4 and TRBJ2-1, with TRBD1 identical over 7 bases. The CDR3 covers 15 residues. Trimming cost V 3 bases and J 8 bases; bases outside gene matches: 10. The CDR3 here is CASSFSQGVGYEQFF. DNA for the CDR3: TGTGCCAGCAGTTTTTCGCAGGGGGTTGGCTATGAGCAGTTCTTC.

This clonotype was counted a few times. The chain joins TRBV5-1 to TRBJ1-4; no firm D call. The CDR3 covers 15 residues. Germline lookup yields CDR1 SGHRS and CDR2 YFSETQ. V lost 3 bases to trimming and J lost 5 bases, with 14 bases between them. In DNA, the CDR3 is TGCGCCAGCAGCTCTGGCCGGGGAGGAAATGAAAAACTGTTTTTT. Protein sequence: CASSSGRGGNEKLFF.

This rearrangement joins TRBV10-3 to TRBJ2-2; 8 positions agree with TRBD1. The ends lost 7 bases at V and 3 bases at J; junction bases unmatched: 4. The V gene's germline CDR1 is ENHRY and CDR2 SYGVKD. The CDR3 runs 14 residues. CDR3 nucleotide sequence: TGTGCCATCAAGCAGGGGGCAGACACCGGGGAGCTGTTTTTT. This gives the protein CAIKQGADTGELFF.

In its sample, this clonotype was seen a few times. The V and J genes are TRBV6-5 and TRBJ2-3; 10 bases match TRBD1. J was trimmed by 4 bases and V by 0 bases; bases with no gene match: 10. The germline CDR1 and CDR2 sequences are MNHEY and SVGAGI. This CDR3 is 18 amino acids long. This CDR3 is CASSYSFVDRGVADTQYF. DNA of the CDR3: TGTGCCAGCAGTTACTCCTTCGTGGACAGGGGGGTGGCAGATACGCAGTATTTT.

This clonotype was counted between two and nine times. The rearrangement uses TRBV7-8 and TRBJ2-2; 7 bases fit TRBD1. The germline V gene has CDR1 SGHVS and CDR2 FQNEAQ. J was trimmed by 3 bases and V by 6 bases; bases with no gene match: 4. The CDR3 contains 14 residues. CDR3 DNA: TGTGCCAGCAGGGGGGACAGCTACACCGGGGAGCTGTTTTTT. This encodes CASRGDSYTGELFF. Combining the CDR3 with reference TRBV7-8 and TRBJ2-2 gives the whole variable domain GAGVSQSPRYKVAKRGQDVALRCDPISGHVSLFWYQQALGQGPEFLTYFQNEAQLDKSGLPSDRFFAERPEGSVSTLKIQRTQQEDSAVYLCASRGDSYTGELFFGEGSRLTVL.

This clonotype was counted ten times or more. The rearrangement uses TRBV5-5 and TRBJ2-2; no firm D call. The V end was cut by 0 bases, the J end by 5 bases, with 11 bases between. The CDR3 is made up of 15 amino acids. CDR1 is SGHKS and CDR2 is YYEKEE in the germline V gene (reference sequence). The CDR3 nucleotides are TGTGCCAGCAGCTTGGATACAATAAGAACCGGGGAGCTGTTTTTT. It encodes CASSLDTIRTGELFF.

This clonotype turned up a few times. This chain links TRBV28 with TRBJ2-7, with 9 bases aligning to TRBD2. V dropped 3 bases and J dropped 6; count of bases not matched to a gene: 12. Germline CDR1 is MDHEN and CDR2 is SYDVKM. This CDR3 comprises 16 residues. CDR3 DNA sequence: TGTGCCAGCAGTTTGTTCCGGGCGGGGGGGATTCGCGAGCAGTACTTC. Amino acid sequence: CASSLFRAGGIREQYF.

CDR3 protein: CASSLVPDRGSYEQYF. For the CDR3, the DNA is TGCGCCAGCAGCTTGGTACCGGACAGGGGCTCCTACGAGCAGTACTTC. The chain recombines TRBV5-1 with TRBJ2-7; TRBD1 matches at 9 bases. Germline trimming cut 0 bases from V and 0 bases from J; bases unmatched to any gene: 4. This CDR3 is built from 16 residues. Germline V gives CDR1 SGHRS, CDR2 YFSETQ.

This clonotype was counted a few times. The chain recombines TRBV5-1 with TRBJ2-2; weak D call: TRBD1 (6 bases). CDR1 is SGHRS, CDR2 YFSETQ, per germline. Trimming took 4 bases from V and 5 from J, leaving 12 bases between them. CDR3 length: 14 amino acids. The CDR3 spells CASSRKGGTGELFF. In DNA form, the CDR3 reads TGCGCCAGCAGCCGAAAAGGGGGAACCGGGGAGCTGTTTTTT.

This clonotype was seen a few times. The rearrangement uses TRBV27 and TRBJ2-5; 10 bases are a match to TRBD1. The CDR3 totals 15 residues. Per germline, CDR1 MNHEY and CDR2 SMNVEV (reference sequence). V trimming: 4 bases; J trimming: 7 bases; junction bases outside the gene matches: 9. The CDR3 is CASSSILTGGGTQYF. The CDR3, as DNA: TGTGCCAGCAGTTCCATATTGACAGGGGGCGGGACCCAGTACTTC.

A few counts support this clonotype. The rearrangement links TRBV6-1 to TRBJ2-5, with D uncertain. V dropped 4 bases and J dropped 7 bases, with 13 bases sitting between them. This CDR3 comprises 13 residues. Per the germline V gene, CDR1 is MNHNS and CDR2 is SASEGT. CDR3 coding DNA: TGTGCCAGCAGTGTTTCAAGGTCTCGGACCCAGTACTTC. Translated, it gives CASSVSRSRTQYF.

This chain joins TRBV25-1 and TRBJ2-7; 7 bases map to TRBD1. The CDR3 runs 14 residues. The germline V gene has CDR1 MGHDK and CDR2 SYGVNS. Germline trimming cut 8 bases from V and 0 bases from J; bases unmatched to any gene: 7. The chain's CDR3 is CASEEAGGSYEQYF. DNA for the CDR3: TGTGCCAGCGAGGAGGCAGGGGGCTCCTACGAGCAGTACTTC.

In its sample, this clonotype was seen a few times. The rearrangement uses TRBV6-5 and TRBJ2-3; the match to TRBD2 covers 7 bases. Germline CDR1 MNHEY, CDR2 SVGAGI. Unmatched junction bases numbered 12, after V lost 2 bases and J lost 1 base. The CDR3 is made up of 18 amino acids. In DNA, the CDR3 is TGTGCCAGCAGTTACACGTTACCCGGGACTATCGGCACAGATACGCAGTATTTT. Its translation is CASSYTLPGTIGTDTQYF.